The 4 T cell receptor beta chains given below trace back to one sample, sequenced in a study of blood T cell repertoires in COVID-19. TCRdb's table, derived via immunoSEQ multiplex PCR, lists solely in-frame clones and lacks some. The sample lists some 140,000 clones; about four fifths were seen once. The sequencing sample was made of PBMCs or T cells enriched from blood (not recorded which). The receptors come from a man aged 25-45 years who had recovered from COVID-19.

The chain has TRBV10-2 and TRBJ2-7, with D possibly TRBD1 on 5 matching bases. V shed 6 bases and J shed 5 bases, with 17 bases lying between them. Looked up from germline, CDR1 is WSHSY and CDR2 is SAAADI. This CDR3 is built from 14 residues. The CDR3 nucleotides read TGCGCCAGCAGCGAACCAACAGGCTCGCACGAGCAGTACTTC. Its protein product is CASSEPTGSHEQYF.

This CDR3 reads CASSEAALWEQYF. The CDR3 bases are TGTGCCAGCAGTGAAGCAGCCCTGTGGGAGCAGTACTTC. The chain combines TRBV6-1 with TRBJ2-7; D ambiguous. The CDR3 length is 13 residues. Trimming pared 0 bases from V and 7 bases from J, leaving 10 bases between. In germline, CDR1 is MNHNS, CDR2 SASEGT.

This sequence joins TRBV30 and TRBJ2-7, with D hard to call. The ends were cut back, 0 bases at V and 4 bases at J, with 7 bases in the middle. The CDR3 spans 12 residues. The germline gives CDR1 GTSNPN, CDR2 SVGIG (reference sequence). The CDR3 nucleotides read TGTGCCTGGAGTGTGTCCGTTTACGAGCAGTACTTC. This translates into CAWSVSVYEQYF.

V is TRBV12-3 or TRBV12-4 and J is TRBJ1-5, with D possibly being TRBD1 (6 bases). The CDR3 has 13 amino acids. The V end was cut by 7 bases, the J end by 4 bases, with 11 bases between. The CDR3 nucleotides are TGTGCCAGCAAGCGGGGGGCTAATCAGCCCCAGCATTTT. The encoded protein is CASKRGANQPQHF.